This TCR beta chain derives from a study of blood T cell repertoires in COVID-19. Background on the study: Nucleic acid was either cDNA or gDNA, and it came from T cells, B-cell-depleted T cells, or PBMCs.

The germline V and J ends were trimmed by 4 bases and 4 bases, with 10 bases remaining between them. Germline V gene data show CDR1 as SGHVS and CDR2 as FQNEAQ. The CDR3 is made up of 13 amino acids. Using immunoSEQ multiplex PCR, the repertoire was profiled, and TCRdb retains in-frame clones only, with some absent. The data contain around 95,000 clones, about 80% of them seen just once; the ten biggest clones take up 9% to 14%. The TCR comes from a woman in her seventies with acute or convalescent COVID-19. The genes are TRBV7-8 and TRBJ1-2, with TRBD1 as a possible D gene (5 bases). Sample: peripheral blood. The CDR3 sequence: CASSSTVTYGYTF. CDR3 sequence (DNA): TGTGCCAGCAGCTCGACAGTGACCTATGGCTACACCTTC.